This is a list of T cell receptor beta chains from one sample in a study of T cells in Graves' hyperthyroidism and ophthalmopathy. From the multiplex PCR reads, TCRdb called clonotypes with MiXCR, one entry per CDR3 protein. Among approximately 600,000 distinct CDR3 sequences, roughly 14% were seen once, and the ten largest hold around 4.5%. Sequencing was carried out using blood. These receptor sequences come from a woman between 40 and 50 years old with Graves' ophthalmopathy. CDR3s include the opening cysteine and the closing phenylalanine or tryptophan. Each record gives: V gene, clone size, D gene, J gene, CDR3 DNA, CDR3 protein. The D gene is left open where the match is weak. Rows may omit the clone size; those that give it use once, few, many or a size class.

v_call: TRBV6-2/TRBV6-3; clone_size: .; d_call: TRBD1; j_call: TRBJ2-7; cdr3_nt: TGTGCCAGCACCGACGGGGACAGGGCTCACGAGCAGTACTTC; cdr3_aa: CASTDGDRAHEQYF
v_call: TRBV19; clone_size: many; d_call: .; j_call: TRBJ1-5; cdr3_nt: TGTGCCAGTAGCCCCGGGGCGCGTCAGCCCCAGCATTTT; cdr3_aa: CASSPGARQPQHF
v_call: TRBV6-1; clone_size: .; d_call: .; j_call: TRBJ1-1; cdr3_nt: TGTGCCAGCAGGACCACAGGGTTCACTGAAGCTTTCTTT; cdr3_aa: CASRTTGFTEAFF
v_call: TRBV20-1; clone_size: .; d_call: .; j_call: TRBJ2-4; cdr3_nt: TGCAGTGCTAGAGGTTTTCTTGACTCTAGTGCCAAAAACATTCAGTACTTC; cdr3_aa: CSARGFLDSSAKNIQYF
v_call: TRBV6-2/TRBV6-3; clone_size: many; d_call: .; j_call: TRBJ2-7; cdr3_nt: TGTGCCAGCAGACTGACTTCAGCCTACGAGCAGTACTTC; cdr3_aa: CASRLTSAYEQYF
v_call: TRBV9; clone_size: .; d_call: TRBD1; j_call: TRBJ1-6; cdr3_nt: TGTGCCAGCAGGTCGCCGGGACAGGATAATTCACCCCTCCACTTT; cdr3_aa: CASRSPGQDNSPLHF
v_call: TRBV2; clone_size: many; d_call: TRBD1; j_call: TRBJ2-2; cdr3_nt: TGTGCCAGGGGGACCGGGACAGGGCCCGGGGAGCTGTTTTTT; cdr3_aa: CARGTGTGPGELFF
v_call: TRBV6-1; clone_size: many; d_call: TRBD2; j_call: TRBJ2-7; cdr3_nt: TGTGCCAGCAGTGGAGTCGCAGGGCGGGGGGACGAGCAGTACTTC; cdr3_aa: CASSGVAGRGDEQYF
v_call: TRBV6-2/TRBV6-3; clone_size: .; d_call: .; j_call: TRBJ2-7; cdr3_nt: TGTGCCAGCAGTTACACCAGAGGGGCGCCGGCGGGGATATTCTACGAGCAGTACTTC; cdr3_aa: CASSYTRGAPAGIFYEQYF
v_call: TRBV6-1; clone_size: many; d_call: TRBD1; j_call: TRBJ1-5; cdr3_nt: TGTGCCAGCAGTGAATGGACAGGTGAAAGCAATCAGCCCCAGCATTTT; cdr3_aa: CASSEWTGESNQPQHF
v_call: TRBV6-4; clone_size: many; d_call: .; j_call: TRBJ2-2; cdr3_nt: TGTGCCAGCAGTGACTCTAGGGAGGACACCGGGGAGCTGTTTTTT; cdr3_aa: CASSDSREDTGELFF
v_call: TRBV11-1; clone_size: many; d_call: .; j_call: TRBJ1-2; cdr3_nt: TGTGCCAGCAGCAAAGACAGGTTGGGCTACACCTTC; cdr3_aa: CASSKDRLGYTF
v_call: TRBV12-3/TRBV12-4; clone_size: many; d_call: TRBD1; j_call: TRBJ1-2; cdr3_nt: TGTGCCAGCAGTCCTGGACAGGGGAAGGCTGGCTACACCTTC; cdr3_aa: CASSPGQGKAGYTF
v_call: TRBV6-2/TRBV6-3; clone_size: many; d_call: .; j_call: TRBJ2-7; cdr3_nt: TGTGCCAGCAGTTACTCGAGCAGGGGTAGCTCCTACGAGCAGTACTTC; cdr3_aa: CASSYSSRGSSYEQYF
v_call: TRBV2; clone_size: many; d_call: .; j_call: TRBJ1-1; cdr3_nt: TGTGCCAGCAGCTACGGTGTAGGGAACACTGAAGCTTTCTTT; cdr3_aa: CASSYGVGNTEAFF
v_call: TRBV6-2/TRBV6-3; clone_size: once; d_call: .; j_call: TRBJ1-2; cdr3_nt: TGTGCCAGCAGTTACTCAGAGGGGTTGGATGGCTACACCTTC; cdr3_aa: CASSYSEGLDGYTF
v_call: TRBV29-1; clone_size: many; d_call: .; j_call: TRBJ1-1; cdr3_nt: TGCAGCGCCCGCGGGGGGCCCCATGCCCCGAACACTGAAGCTTTCTTT; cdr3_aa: CSARGGPHAPNTEAFF
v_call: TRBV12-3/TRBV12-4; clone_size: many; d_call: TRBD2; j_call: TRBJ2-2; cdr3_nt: TGTGCCAGCAGGACCAGCGGGGAGAACACCGGGGAGCTGTTTTTT; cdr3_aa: CASRTSGENTGELFF
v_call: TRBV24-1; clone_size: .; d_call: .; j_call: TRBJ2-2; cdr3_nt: TGTGCCACCAGGGGGGGGGGCTTCACCGGGGAGCTGTTTTTT; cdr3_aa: CATRGGGFTGELFF
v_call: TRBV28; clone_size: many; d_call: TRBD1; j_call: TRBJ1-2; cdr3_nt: TGTGCCAGCAGTGAACAGGGGGCAAGCGGTGGCTACACCTTC; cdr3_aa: CASSEQGASGGYTF
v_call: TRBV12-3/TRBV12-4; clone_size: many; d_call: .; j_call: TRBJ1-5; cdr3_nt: TGTGCCAGCAGGGCCGGGTTCTCAAGTCAGCCCCAGCATTTT; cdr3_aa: CASRAGFSSQPQHF
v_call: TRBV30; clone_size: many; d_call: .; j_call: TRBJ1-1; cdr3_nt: TGTGCCTGGGTTAAAGTGGGGGTTAGCACTGAAGCTTTCTTT; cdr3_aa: CAWVKVGVSTEAFF
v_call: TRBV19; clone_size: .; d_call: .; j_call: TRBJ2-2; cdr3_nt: TGTGCCAGTAGTATCCAGGGATTGAACACCGGGGAGCTGTTTTTT; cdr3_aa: CASSIQGLNTGELFF
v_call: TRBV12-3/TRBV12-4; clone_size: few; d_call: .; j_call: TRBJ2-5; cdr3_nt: TGTGCCAGCACCCCGGCGTACCAAGAGACCCAGTACTTC; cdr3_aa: CASTPAYQETQYF
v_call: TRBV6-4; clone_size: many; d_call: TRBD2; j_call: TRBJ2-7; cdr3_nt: TGTGCCAGCAGCCCAGGACTAGCGGGATTCCTCCCCTACGAGCAGTACTTC; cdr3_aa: CASSPGLAGFLPYEQYF
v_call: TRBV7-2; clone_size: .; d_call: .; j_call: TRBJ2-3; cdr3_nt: TGTGCCAGCAGCATAGGCGCACGGGATACGCAGTATTTT; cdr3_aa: CASSIGARDTQYF
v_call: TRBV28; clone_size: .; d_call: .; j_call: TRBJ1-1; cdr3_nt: TGTGCCAGCAGTTTATTGTCAGTGAACACTGAAGCTTTCTTT; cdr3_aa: CASSLLSVNTEAFF
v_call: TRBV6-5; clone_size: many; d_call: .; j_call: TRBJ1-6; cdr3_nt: TGTGCCACCCAAGGGGGGGGAGCGGGTTCACCCCTCCACTTT; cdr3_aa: CATQGGGAGSPLHF
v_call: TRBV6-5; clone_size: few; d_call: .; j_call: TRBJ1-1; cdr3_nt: TGTGCCAGCAATTCGGTGGGGACTGAAGCTTTCTTT; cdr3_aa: CASNSVGTEAFF
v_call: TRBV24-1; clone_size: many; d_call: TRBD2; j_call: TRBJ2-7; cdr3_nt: TGTGCCACCAGTGCTAGCGGTCTTACCTACGAGCAGTATTTC; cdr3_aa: CATSASGLTYEQYF